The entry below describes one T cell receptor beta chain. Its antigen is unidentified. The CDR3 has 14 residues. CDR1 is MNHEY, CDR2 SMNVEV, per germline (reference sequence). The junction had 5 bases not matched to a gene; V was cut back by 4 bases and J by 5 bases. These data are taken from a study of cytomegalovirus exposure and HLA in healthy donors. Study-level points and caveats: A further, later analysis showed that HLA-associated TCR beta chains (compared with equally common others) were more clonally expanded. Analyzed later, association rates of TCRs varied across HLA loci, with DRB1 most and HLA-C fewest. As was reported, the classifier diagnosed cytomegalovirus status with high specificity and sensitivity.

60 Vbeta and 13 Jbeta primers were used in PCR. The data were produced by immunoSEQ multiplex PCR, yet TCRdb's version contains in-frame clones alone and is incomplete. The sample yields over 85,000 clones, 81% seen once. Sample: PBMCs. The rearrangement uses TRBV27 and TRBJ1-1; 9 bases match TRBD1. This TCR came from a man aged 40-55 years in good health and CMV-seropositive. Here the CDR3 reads CASSYGTGWTEAFF. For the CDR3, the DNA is TGTGCCAGCAGTTACGGGACAGGGTGGACTGAAGCTTTCTTT.